Below, one TCR beta chain is given with its context. The sample belongs to a study of blood T cell repertoires in COVID-19. This table comes from immunoSEQ multiplex PCR, and its TCRdb copy is limited to in-frame clones, with some not included. Found here are about 120,000 clones, about 91% of them singletons; the top ten hold about 0.9%. CDR3 length: 12 amino acids. Deletions cut 5 bases from V and 14 bases from J, with 13 bases between. Germline values: CDR1 MNHEY, CDR2 SVGEGT. The chain has TRBV6-2 or TRBV6-3 and TRBJ1-6; D is unresolved. The sequenced sample consisted of peripheral blood. The source is a woman between 50 and 59 years old with active or convalescent COVID-19. This chain's CDR3 is CASSTTGGTLHF. The CDR3, as DNA: TGTGCCAGCAGTACGACCGGCGGGACCCTCCACTTT.